This T cell receptor beta chain was recovered during a study of cytomegalovirus exposure and HLA in healthy donors. Germline V gives CDR1 LNHDA, CDR2 SQIVND (reference sequence). Trimming at V came to 3 bases and at J to 5 bases, leaving 4 bases not matched to a gene. The CDR3 is 14 residues long. This clone came up once. PCR used 60 Vbeta primers and 13 Jbeta primers. This table comes from immunoSEQ multiplex PCR, and its TCRdb copy is limited to in-frame clones, with some not included. The table lists about 180,000 clones, around 83% of them singletons. The chain combines TRBV19 with TRBJ2-1; the match to TRBD2 covers 7 bases. This sequence originates from a girl aged 2 to 10 in good health and CMV-seropositive. The sequenced sample was PBMCs. The CDR3, as DNA: TGTGCCAGTAGTATTCGACTAGCCAACAATGAGCAGTTCTTC. As protein: CASSIRLANNEQFF.